This TCR beta chain is from a study of blood T cell repertoires in COVID-19. The wider study: Nucleic acid was either cDNA or gDNA, and it came from T cells, B-cell-depleted T cells, or PBMCs.

Authors' analysis steps: Estimated nucleated cell counts came from reference gene primer amplification. TCRdb's table, derived via immunoSEQ multiplex PCR, lists solely in-frame clones and lacks some. V and J calls and clone size are as listed in that table; D and trimming were resolved from the DNA. The sample consists of 80,000 to 95,000 clones, 81% of them appearing once. A few counts support this clone. Per the germline V gene, CDR1 is MNHEY and CDR2 is SVGEGT. The CDR3 is made up of 14 amino acids. V was trimmed by 4 bases and J by 0 bases, leaving 7 bases between them. V usage is TRBV6-2 or TRBV6-3 and J usage is TRBJ1-5; no clear D gene. This clonotype originated in a man at least 80 years old with acute or convalescent COVID-19. The specimen was peripheral blood. CDR3 DNA sequence: TGTGCCAGCAGTTCGGTGAATAGCAATCAGCCCCAGCATTTT. Protein sequence: CASSSVNSNQPQHF.